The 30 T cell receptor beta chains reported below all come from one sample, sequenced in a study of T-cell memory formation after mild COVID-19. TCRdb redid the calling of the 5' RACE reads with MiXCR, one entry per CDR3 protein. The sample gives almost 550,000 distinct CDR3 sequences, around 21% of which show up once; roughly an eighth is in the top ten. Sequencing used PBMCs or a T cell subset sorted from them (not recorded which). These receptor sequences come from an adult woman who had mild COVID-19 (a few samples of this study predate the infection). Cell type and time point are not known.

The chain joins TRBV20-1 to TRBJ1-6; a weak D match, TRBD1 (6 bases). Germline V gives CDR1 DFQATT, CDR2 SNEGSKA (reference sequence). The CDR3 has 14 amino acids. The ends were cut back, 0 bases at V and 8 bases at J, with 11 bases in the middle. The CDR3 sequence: CSARDRGHYSPLHF. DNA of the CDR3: TGCAGTGCTAGAGACAGGGGCCACTATTCACCCCTCCACTTT.

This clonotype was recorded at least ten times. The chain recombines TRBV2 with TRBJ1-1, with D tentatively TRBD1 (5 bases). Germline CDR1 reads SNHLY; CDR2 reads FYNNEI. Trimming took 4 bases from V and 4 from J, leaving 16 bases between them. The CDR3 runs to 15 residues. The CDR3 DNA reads TGTGCCAGCAGTGTCCAAGGGGTCGGTAGCACTGAAGCTTTCTTT. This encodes CASSVQGVGSTEAFF.

The CDR3 nucleotides read TGCAGTGCTACGGGGGGGCCCAACTTTTACAATGAGCAGTTCTTC. Protein sequence: CSATGGPNFYNEQFF. The chain recombines TRBV20-1 with TRBJ2-1; 8 bases agree with TRBD2. With V trimmed by 4 bases and J by 4 bases, 9 bases remained unmatched. Germline V CDR1 and CDR2: DFQATT, SNEGSKA (reference sequence). This CDR3 is built from 15 residues.

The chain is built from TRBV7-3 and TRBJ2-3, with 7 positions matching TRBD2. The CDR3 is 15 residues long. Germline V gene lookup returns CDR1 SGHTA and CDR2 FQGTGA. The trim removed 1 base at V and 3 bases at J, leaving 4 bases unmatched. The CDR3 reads CASSLNGLETDTQYF. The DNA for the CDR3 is TGTGCCAGCAGCTTAAACGGACTAGAGACAGATACGCAGTATTTT.

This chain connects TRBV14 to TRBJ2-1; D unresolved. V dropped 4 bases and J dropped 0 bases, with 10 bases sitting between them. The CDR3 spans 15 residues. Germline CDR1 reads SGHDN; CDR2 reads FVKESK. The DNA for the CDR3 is TGTGCCAGCAGCCGCGTCCAGGTCTCCTACAATGAGCAGTTCTTC. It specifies CASSRVQVSYNEQFF.

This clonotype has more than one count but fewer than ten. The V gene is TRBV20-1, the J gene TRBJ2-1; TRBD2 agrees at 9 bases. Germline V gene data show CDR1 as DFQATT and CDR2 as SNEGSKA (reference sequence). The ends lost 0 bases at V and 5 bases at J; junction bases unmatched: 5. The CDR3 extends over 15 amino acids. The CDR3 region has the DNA TGCAGTGCTAGAGATAGGACTAGCGCGGACAATGAGCAGTTCTTC. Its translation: CSARDRTSADNEQFF.

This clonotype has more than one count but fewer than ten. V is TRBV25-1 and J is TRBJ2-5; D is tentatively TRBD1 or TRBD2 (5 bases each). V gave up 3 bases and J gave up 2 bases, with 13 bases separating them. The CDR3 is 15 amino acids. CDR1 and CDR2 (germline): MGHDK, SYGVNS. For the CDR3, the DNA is TGTGCCAGCAGTGATTCCGGGACGCCGCAAGAGACCCAGTACTTC. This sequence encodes CASSDSGTPQETQYF.

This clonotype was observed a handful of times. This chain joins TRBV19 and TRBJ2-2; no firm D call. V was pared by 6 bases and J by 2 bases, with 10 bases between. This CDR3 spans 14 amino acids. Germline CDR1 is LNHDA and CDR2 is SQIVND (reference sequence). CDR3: CASSVNANTGELFF. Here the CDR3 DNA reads TGTGCCAGTAGCGTGAACGCAAACACCGGGGAGCTGTTTTTT. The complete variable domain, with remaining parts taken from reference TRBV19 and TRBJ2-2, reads DGGITQSPKYLFRKEGQNVTLSCEQNLNHDAMYWYRQDPGQGLRLIYYSQIVNDFQKGDIAEGYSVSREKKESFPLTVTSAQKNPTAFYLCASSVNANTGELFFGEGSRLTVL.

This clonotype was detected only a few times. In DNA form, the CDR3 reads TGTGCCAGCTCACCAACACTATCCTACGAGCAGTACTTC. Residues: CASSPTLSYEQYF. The V and J genes are TRBV18 and TRBJ2-7; unclear D gene. V was cut by 2 bases and J by 1 base, with 6 bases left in between. Germline CDR1 is KGHSH and CDR2 is LQKENI. The CDR3 is made up of 13 amino acids.

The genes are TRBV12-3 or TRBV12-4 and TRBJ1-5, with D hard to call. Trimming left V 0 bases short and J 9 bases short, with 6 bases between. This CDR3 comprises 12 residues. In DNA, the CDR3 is TGTGCCAGCAGTTTAGCAGGTCTGCCCCAGCATTTT. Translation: CASSLAGLPQHF.

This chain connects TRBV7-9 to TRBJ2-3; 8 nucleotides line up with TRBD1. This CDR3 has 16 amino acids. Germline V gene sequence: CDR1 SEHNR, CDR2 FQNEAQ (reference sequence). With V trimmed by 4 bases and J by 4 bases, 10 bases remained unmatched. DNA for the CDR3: TGTGCCAGCAGCTCTAGGACAGGGAATTTTCCAGATACGCAGTATTTT. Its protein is CASSSRTGNFPDTQYF.

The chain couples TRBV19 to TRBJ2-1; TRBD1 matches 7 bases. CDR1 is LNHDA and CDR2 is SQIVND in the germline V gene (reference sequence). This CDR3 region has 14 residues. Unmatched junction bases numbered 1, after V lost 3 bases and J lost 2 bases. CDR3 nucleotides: TGTGCCAGTAGTATTGACAGGGCCTACAATGAGCAGTTCTTC. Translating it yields CASSIDRAYNEQFF. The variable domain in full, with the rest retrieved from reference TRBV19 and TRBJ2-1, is DGGITQSPKYLFRKEGQNVTLSCEQNLNHDAMYWYRQDPGQGLRLIYYSQIVNDFQKGDIAEGYSVSREKKESFPLTVTSAQKNPTAFYLCASSIDRAYNEQFFGPGTRLTVL.

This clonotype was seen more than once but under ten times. CDR3 protein: CASSRSSGTNTQYF. CDR3 sequence (DNA): TGTGCCAGCAGTAGGTCAAGCGGGACGAATACGCAGTATTTT. The chain is built from TRBV27 and TRBJ2-3, with TRBD2 identical over 7 bases. The V and J ends lost 5 bases and 7 bases, in that order; junction bases with no gene match: 9. The CDR3 loop spans 14 amino acids. Germline CDR1 reads MNHEY; CDR2 reads SMNVEV (reference sequence).

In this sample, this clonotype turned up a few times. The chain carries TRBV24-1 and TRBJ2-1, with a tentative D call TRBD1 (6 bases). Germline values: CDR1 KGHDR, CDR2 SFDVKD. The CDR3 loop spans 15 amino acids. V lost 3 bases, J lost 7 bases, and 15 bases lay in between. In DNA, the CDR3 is TGTGCCACCAGTGATCCGGGACGGGACATAAATGAGCAGTTCTTC. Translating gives CATSDPGRDINEQFF.

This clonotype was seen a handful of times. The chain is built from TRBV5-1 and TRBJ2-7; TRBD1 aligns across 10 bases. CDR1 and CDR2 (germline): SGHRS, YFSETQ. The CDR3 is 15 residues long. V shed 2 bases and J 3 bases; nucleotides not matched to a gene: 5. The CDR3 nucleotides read TGCGCCAGCAGCTTTACCGGGACAGGGGTCTACGAGCAGTACTTC. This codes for CASSFTGTGVYEQYF.

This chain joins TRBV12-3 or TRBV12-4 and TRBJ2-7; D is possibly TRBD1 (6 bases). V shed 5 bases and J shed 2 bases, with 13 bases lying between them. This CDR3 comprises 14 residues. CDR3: CASSLWGTTYEQYF. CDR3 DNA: TGTGCCAGCAGTCTGTGGGGGACAACCTACGAGCAGTACTTC.

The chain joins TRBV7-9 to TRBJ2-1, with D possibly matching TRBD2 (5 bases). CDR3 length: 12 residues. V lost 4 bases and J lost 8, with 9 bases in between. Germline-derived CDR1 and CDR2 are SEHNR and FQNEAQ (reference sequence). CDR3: CASSSLGDEQFF. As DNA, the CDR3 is TGTGCCAGCAGCTCCCTCGGGGATGAGCAGTTCTTC.

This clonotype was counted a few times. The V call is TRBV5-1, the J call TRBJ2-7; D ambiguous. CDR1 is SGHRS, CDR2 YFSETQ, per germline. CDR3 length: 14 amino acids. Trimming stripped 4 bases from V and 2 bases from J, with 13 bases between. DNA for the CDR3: TGCGCCAGCAGCCCCCTTTCGCGGCCCTACGAGCAGTACTTC. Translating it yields CASSPLSRPYEQYF.

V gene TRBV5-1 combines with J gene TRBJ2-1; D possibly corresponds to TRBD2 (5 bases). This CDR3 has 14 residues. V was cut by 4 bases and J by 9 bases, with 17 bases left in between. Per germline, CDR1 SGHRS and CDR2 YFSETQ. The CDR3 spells CASSGRIPQSEQFF. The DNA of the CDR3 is TGCGCCAGCAGCGGGAGAATCCCTCAGAGTGAGCAGTTCTTC. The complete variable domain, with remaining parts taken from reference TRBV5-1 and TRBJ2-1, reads KAGVTQTPRYLIKTRGQQVTLSCSPISGHRSVSWYQQTPGQGLQFLFEYFSETQRNKGNFPGRFSGRQFSNSRSEMNVSTLELGDSALYLCASSGRIPQSEQFFGPGTRLTVL.

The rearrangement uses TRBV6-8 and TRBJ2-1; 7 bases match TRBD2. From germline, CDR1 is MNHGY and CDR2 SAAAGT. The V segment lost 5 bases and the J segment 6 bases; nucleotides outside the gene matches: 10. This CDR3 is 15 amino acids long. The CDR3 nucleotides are TGTGCCAGCAGTCGGATGCGGGAGCCGCCCAATGAGCAGTTCTTC. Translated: CASSRMREPPNEQFF.

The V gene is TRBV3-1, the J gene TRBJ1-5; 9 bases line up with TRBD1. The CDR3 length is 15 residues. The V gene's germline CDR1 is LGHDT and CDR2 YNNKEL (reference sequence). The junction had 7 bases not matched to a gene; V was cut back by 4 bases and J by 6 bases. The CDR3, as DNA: TGTGCCAGCAGCCGAGGACAGGGGCGGGGTCAGCCCCAGCATTTT. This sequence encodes CASSRGQGRGQPQHF.

CDR3: CASSTGLVFNEQFF. As DNA, the CDR3 is TGTGCCAGCAGCACAGGACTGGTTTTCAATGAGCAGTTCTTC. V usage is TRBV13 and J usage is TRBJ2-1, with D perhaps matching TRBD1 or TRBD2 (5 bases each). Trimming cost V 5 bases and J 6 bases, with 14 bases left between them. In germline, CDR1 is PRHDT, CDR2 FYEKMQ (reference sequence). The CDR3 spans 14 residues.

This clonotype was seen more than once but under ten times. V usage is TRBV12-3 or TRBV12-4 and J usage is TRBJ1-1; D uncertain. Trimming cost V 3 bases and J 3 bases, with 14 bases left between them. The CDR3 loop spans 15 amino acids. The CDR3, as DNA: TGTGCCAGCAGTTTTGCCCAACCCTGGGACACTGAAGCTTTCTTT. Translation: CASSFAQPWDTEAFF.

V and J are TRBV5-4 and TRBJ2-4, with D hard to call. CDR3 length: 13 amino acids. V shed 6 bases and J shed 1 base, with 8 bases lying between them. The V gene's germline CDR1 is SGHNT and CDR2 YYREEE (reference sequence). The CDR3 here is CASNTGAKNIQYF. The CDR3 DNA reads TGTGCCAGCAACACCGGTGCCAAAAACATTCAGTACTTC.

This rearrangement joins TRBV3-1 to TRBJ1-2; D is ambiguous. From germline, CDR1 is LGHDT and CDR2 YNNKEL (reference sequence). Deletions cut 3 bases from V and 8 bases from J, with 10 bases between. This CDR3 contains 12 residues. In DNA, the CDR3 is TGTGCCAGCAGCCAGGAGAAGAGGGGCTACACCTTC. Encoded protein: CASSQEKRGYTF.

Written as DNA, the CDR3 is TGCAGTGCTAGAGGACAGGTTCATAACTATGGCTACACCTTC. Its protein is CSARGQVHNYGYTF. The chain has TRBV20-1 and TRBJ1-2, with D possibly TRBD1 on 6 matching bases. This CDR3 region has 14 residues. Germline V CDR1 and CDR2: DFQATT, SNEGSKA (reference sequence). With 1 base removed from V and 1 base from J, the gap between germline ends came to 10 bases.

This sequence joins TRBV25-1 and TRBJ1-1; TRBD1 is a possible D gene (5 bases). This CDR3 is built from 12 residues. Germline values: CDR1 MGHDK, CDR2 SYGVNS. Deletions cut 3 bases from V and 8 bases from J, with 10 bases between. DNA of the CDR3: TGTGCCAGCAGTGACATTGCAGGGGAAGCTTTCTTT. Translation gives CASSDIAGEAFF. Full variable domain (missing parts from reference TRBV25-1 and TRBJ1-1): EADIYQTPRYLVIGTGKKITLECSQTMGHDKMYWYQQDPGMELHLIHYSYGVNSTEKGDLSSESTVSRIRTEHFPLTLESARPSHTSQYLCASSDIAGEAFFGQGTRLTVV.

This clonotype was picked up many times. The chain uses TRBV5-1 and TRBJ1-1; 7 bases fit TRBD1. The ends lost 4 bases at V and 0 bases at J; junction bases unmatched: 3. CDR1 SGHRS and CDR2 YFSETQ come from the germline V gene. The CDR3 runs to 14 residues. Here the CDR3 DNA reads TGCGCCAGCAGCCCCGGGACAGTGAACACTGAAGCTTTCTTT. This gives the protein CASSPGTVNTEAFF.

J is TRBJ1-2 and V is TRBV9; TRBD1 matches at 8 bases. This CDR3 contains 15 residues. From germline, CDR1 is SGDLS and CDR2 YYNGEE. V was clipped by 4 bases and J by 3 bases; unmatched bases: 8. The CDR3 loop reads CASSPTGTGHYGYTF. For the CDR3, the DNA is TGTGCCAGCAGCCCCACCGGGACAGGACACTATGGCTACACCTTC.

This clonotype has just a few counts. The CDR3 region has the DNA TGTGCCAGCAGCTGGGGACTAGCGGGAGGGTTTAGTGGCGAGCAGTACTTC. This translates into CASSWGLAGGFSGEQYF. The V call is TRBV7-6, the J call TRBJ2-7, with TRBD2 matching 16 bases. Germline V gene data show CDR1 as SGHVS and CDR2 as FNYEAQ. V shed 4 bases, J shed 6 bases, and the junction held 9 bases outside the gene matches. The CDR3 sequence is 17 residues long.